The next 26 T cell receptor beta chains were all read from a single sample in a study of blood T cell repertoires in COVID-19. Libraries were prepared by immunoSEQ multiplex PCR; TCRdb keeps only in-frame clonotypes and omits some of them. The sample includes 100,000 to 130,000 clones, approximately 70% of them seen just once. The sample comprised peripheral blood. All receptors derive from a woman aged 40 to 50 with acute or convalescent COVID-19.

This clone was picked up a small number of times. V usage is TRBV6-1 and J usage is TRBJ1-1; D is undetermined. This CDR3 has 13 amino acids. The V end was cut by 0 bases, the J end by 12 bases, with 14 bases between. Germline-derived CDR1 and CDR2 are MNHNS and SASEGT. DNA of the CDR3: TGTGCCAGCAGTGAAGCCTTCGGCAGGCCGTCTTTCTTT. It codes for CASSEAFGRPSFF.

This clone turned up a few times. The genes are TRBV28 and TRBJ1-3; TRBD1 agrees at 9 bases. The length of the CDR3 is 15 residues. Trimming took 4 bases from V and 3 from J; bases not matched to a gene: 4. Per germline, CDR1 MDHEN and CDR2 SYDVKM. CDR3 region: CASSSGQGFGNTIYF. The CDR3 DNA reads TGTGCCAGCAGTTCCGGACAGGGGTTTGGAAACACCATATATTTT.

The chain employs TRBV5-4 and TRBJ1-1; tentative D call: TRBD1 (5 bases). Trimming took 1 base from V and 5 from J, leaving 18 bases between them. The CDR3 loop spans 16 amino acids. Per the germline V gene, CDR1 is SGHNT and CDR2 is YYREEE (reference sequence). The CDR3 loop reads CASSLFNSGGRTEAFF. The CDR3 DNA reads TGTGCCAGCAGCTTGTTTAATAGCGGGGGACGGACTGAAGCTTTCTTT.

J is TRBJ2-4 and V is TRBV3-1 (or the pseudogene TRBV3-2); D uncertain. The germline gives CDR1 LGHDT, CDR2 YNNKEL (reference sequence). Trimming took off 1 base at V and 0 bases at J, with 19 bases between the two ends. CDR3 size: 19 residues. Here the CDR3 DNA reads TGTGCCAGCAGCCAAGGACGCCGCTTCAGCAGACTAGCCAAAAACATTCAGTACTTC. This gives the protein CASSQGRRFSRLAKNIQYF.

This clone was picked up many times. The V gene is TRBV5-1, the J gene TRBJ1-2; no clear D. This CDR3 is built from 14 residues. CDR1 is SGHRS and CDR2 is YFSETQ in the germline V gene. V was trimmed by 5 bases and J by 0 bases, leaving 11 bases between them. CDR3 sequence: CASRAQTTNYGYTF. As DNA, the CDR3 is TGCGCCAGCAGAGCCCAGACAACTAACTATGGCTACACCTTC.

This clone was counted a few times. This chain joins TRBV14 and TRBJ2-5; TRBD2 agrees at 9 bases. The ends lost 0 bases at V and 5 bases at J; junction bases unmatched: 10. This CDR3 comprises 17 residues. In germline, CDR1 is SGHDN, CDR2 FVKESK. As DNA, the CDR3 is TGTGCCAGCAGCCAAGAGGTAGCGGGGGCCCATGGGGAGACCCAGTACTTC. Amino acids: CASSQEVAGAHGETQYF.

The V gene is TRBV5-6, the J gene TRBJ2-2; unclear D gene. Germline values: CDR1 SGHDT, CDR2 YYEEEE. V shed 1 base and J shed 4 bases, with 5 bases lying between them. The CDR3 length is 13 residues. CDR3 sequence reads: CASSLMSTGELFF. CDR3 nucleotide sequence: TGTGCCAGCAGCTTGATGAGCACCGGGGAGCTGTTTTTT.

This clone has only one observation. This may stem from a read error, because a much larger clone lies one nucleotide away. At the DNA level, this CDR3 is encoded by other sequences in the same sample as well. The chain carries TRBV3-1 (or the pseudogene TRBV3-2) and TRBJ2-2, with 7 bases matching TRBD1. Per the germline V gene, CDR1 is LGHDT and CDR2 is YNNKEL (reference sequence). The CDR3 extends over 15 amino acids. The V gene end was trimmed by 3 bases and the J gene end by 3 bases; junction bases not matched to a gene: 4. CDR3 sequence: CASSQFDRDTGELFF. The CDR3 DNA follows: TGTGCCAGCAGCCAGTTCGACAGGGACACCGGGGAGCTGTTTTTT.

There are a few counts of this clone. J is TRBJ1-2 and V is TRBV2; D unresolved. V gave up 4 bases and J gave up 0 bases, with 12 bases separating them. Germline V gene data show CDR1 as SNHLY and CDR2 as FYNNEI. The CDR3 is made up of 15 amino acids. Written as DNA, the CDR3 is TGTGCCAGCAGTGTGGAACGAGCGTCTAACTATGGCTACACCTTC. Translation: CASSVERASNYGYTF.

Only one count was recorded for this clone. This sequence joins TRBV19 and TRBJ2-5; 7 positions match TRBD1. V shed 5 bases, J shed 3 bases, and the junction held 9 bases outside the gene matches. Germline CDR1 is LNHDA and CDR2 is SQIVND (reference sequence). This CDR3 contains 15 residues. The CDR3 nucleotides read TGTGCCAGTAGTGACAGGGCCAAGCACGAAGAGACCCAGTACTTC. Protein product: CASSDRAKHEETQYF.

This clone appeared once. The gene calls are TRBV28 and TRBJ1-5; 11 bases line up with TRBD1. This CDR3 contains 17 residues. V lost 5 bases to trimming and J lost 3 bases; unmatched junction nucleotides: 9. Germline CDR1 is MDHEN and CDR2 is SYDVKM. CDR3 sequence reads: CASSRTGGMDVNQPQHF. The CDR3 DNA is TGTGCCAGCAGTAGGACAGGGGGCATGGACGTCAATCAGCCCCAGCATTTT.

The genes are TRBV25-1 and TRBJ1-2, with D possibly being TRBD1 (5 bases). Germline assignment: CDR1 MGHDK and CDR2 SYGVNS. CDR3 size: 14 residues. V was pared by 10 bases and J by 8 bases, with 23 bases between. The CDR3, as DNA: TGTGCCACCTCCAGGGCCGGCACCCATGAGGGCTACACCTTC. Its translation: CATSRAGTHEGYTF.

The rearrangement links TRBV6-5 to TRBJ1-1, with a possible D match to TRBD1 (6 bases). This CDR3 contains 14 residues. V gave up 2 bases and J gave up 5 bases, with 12 bases separating them. Per germline, CDR1 MNHEY and CDR2 SVGAGI. The CDR3: CASSYPPGETEAFF. The CDR3 coding sequence is TGTGCCAGCAGTTACCCTCCAGGGGAGACTGAAGCTTTCTTT.

This clone was detected once. J is TRBJ2-5 and V is TRBV3-1 (or the pseudogene TRBV3-2), with 9 bases fitting TRBD2. The CDR3 runs to 15 residues. The J segment lost 4 bases and the V segment lost 4 bases, leaving 7 bases of the junction unmatched. Germline V gene sequence: CDR1 LGHDT, CDR2 YNNKEL (reference sequence). CDR3 region: CASSPQATSGETQYF. CDR3 sequence (DNA): TGTGCCAGCAGCCCCCAAGCGACTAGCGGAGAGACCCAGTACTTC.

V is TRBV12-5 and J is TRBJ1-6, with 8 bases fitting TRBD1. Germline CDR1 reads LGHNT; CDR2 reads FRNRAP. The junction had 3 bases not matched to a gene; V was cut back by 3 bases and J by 8 bases. The CDR3 runs 14 residues. CDR3 loop: CASGLTGGHSPLHF. In nucleotides, the CDR3 is TGTGCTAGTGGTTTAACAGGGGGTCATTCACCCCTCCACTTT.

The rearrangement links TRBV6-5 to TRBJ1-2, with 7 bases that match TRBD1. CDR1 and CDR2 from the germline V gene are MNHEY and SVGAGI. The CDR3 length is 14 residues. After removal of 6 bases from V and 4 bases from J, the junction contained 8 bases not matched to a gene. The CDR3 protein is CASSRGDRPYGYTF. The CDR3 nucleotides are TGTGCCAGCAGCAGGGGGGACAGACCCTATGGCTACACCTTC.

This clone was seen more than once but under ten times. The V call is TRBV18, the J call TRBJ1-2; 8 nucleotides match TRBD1. The V gene's germline CDR1 is KGHSH and CDR2 LQKENI. With V trimmed by 3 bases and J by 4 bases, 7 bases remained unmatched. The CDR3 spans 15 residues. Here the CDR3 reads CASSPEDRAGYGYTF. The DNA of the CDR3 is TGTGCCAGCTCACCGGAGGACAGGGCTGGCTATGGCTACACCTTC.

The V gene is TRBV7-2, the J gene TRBJ1-4; the match to TRBD1 covers 9 bases. CDR1 SGHTA and CDR2 FQGNSA come from the germline V gene. This CDR3 comprises 15 residues. The ends lost 5 bases at V and 5 bases at J; junction bases unmatched: 6. The CDR3 DNA sequence: TGTGCCAGCAGCGCCGGGGACAGGGCAAATGAAAAACTGTTTTTT. This translates into CASSAGDRANEKLFF.

The chain carries TRBV24-1 and TRBJ2-3, with TRBD1 identical over 8 bases. CDR3 size: 14 residues. Losses at the gene ends were 4 bases for V and 9 bases for J; bases not matched to a gene: 8. CDR1 is KGHDR, CDR2 SFDVKD, per germline. CDR3 sequence reads: CATSDQGAYQTQYF. CDR3 DNA sequence: TGTGCCACCAGTGACCAGGGGGCTTATCAGACGCAGTATTTT.

A few counts support this clone. The chain joins TRBV23-1 to TRBJ2-7; unclear D gene. TRBV23-1 is classed as an ORF, of uncertain function. There are 13 residues in the CDR3. Trimming left V 2 bases short and J 0 bases short, with 5 bases between. The CDR3 DNA reads TGCGCCAGCAGTCAAAGACACTCCTACGAGCAGTACTTC. It translates to CASSQRHSYEQYF.

This clone has only one observation. V usage is TRBV4-1 and J usage is TRBJ2-2; perhaps TRBD2 as D (6 bases). The V end lost 1 base, the J end lost 1 base, and 16 bases lay between the germline ends. The CDR3 is 18 amino acids. The germline CDR1 and CDR2 sequences are MGHRA and YSYEKL. CDR3 sequence (DNA): TGCGCCAGCAGCCAAGTGGGATTAAGGGGACTGAACACCGGGGAGCTGTTTTTT. As protein: CASSQVGLRGLNTGELFF.

This chain connects TRBV5-5 to TRBJ1-6, with 7 nucleotides matching TRBD1. J was trimmed by 7 bases and V by 6 bases; bases with no gene match: 7. In germline, CDR1 is SGHKS, CDR2 YYEKEE (reference sequence). There are 14 residues in the CDR3. CDR3 in DNA: TGTGCCAGCACCCCAGACAGGGCAAATTCACCCCTCCACTTT. It translates to CASTPDRANSPLHF.

This clone has just one count. The chain is built from TRBV5-5 and TRBJ2-2, with D perhaps TRBD1 (6 bases). Deletions cut 0 bases from V and 6 bases from J, with 12 bases between. This CDR3 contains 15 residues. Looked up from germline, CDR1 is SGHKS and CDR2 is YYEKEE (reference sequence). The CDR3 DNA is TGTGCCAGCAGCTTGGACAGGGCTTTTCCCGGGGAGCTGTTTTTT. Translation: CASSLDRAFPGELFF.

This rearrangement joins TRBV14 to TRBJ2-2; 7 bases align to TRBD1. Looked up from germline, CDR1 is SGHDN and CDR2 is FVKESK. The CDR3 covers 16 residues. Trimming at V came to 0 bases and at J to 7 bases, leaving 8 bases not matched to a gene. The CDR3 nucleotides are TGTGCCAGCAGCCAAGAAGGACAGGCCTTCTTCGGGGAGCTGTTTTTT. Its translation: CASSQEGQAFFGELFF.

This clone was seen a handful of times. This chain links TRBV11-1 with TRBJ1-2, with 8 bases lining up with TRBD1. CDR1 and CDR2 from the germline V gene are SGHAT and FQDESV (reference sequence). The junction had 10 bases not matched to a gene; V was cut back by 5 bases and J by 8 bases. The CDR3 has 14 residues. The CDR3 reads CASSPRDRLGGYTF. The CDR3 DNA reads TGTGCCAGCAGCCCCCGGGACAGGTTGGGAGGCTACACCTTC.

The chain recombines TRBV9 with TRBJ2-5; the match to TRBD1 covers 8 bases. The CDR3 runs 13 residues. V gave up 3 bases and J gave up 4 bases; unmatched junction bases: 2. Germline values: CDR1 SGDLS, CDR2 YYNGEE. CDR3 in DNA: TGTGCCAGCAGCGGACAGGGGAGAGAGACCCAGTACTTC. This translates into CASSGQGRETQYF.